Below, 6 T cell receptor beta chains from the same sample are listed, as sequenced in a study of T-cell memory formation after mild COVID-19. TCRdb called the 5' RACE reads again in MiXCR, with one record for every CDR3 protein. The table records 150,000 to 200,000 distinct CDR3 sequences, 11% of them present only once. Sequenced material: PBMCs or a T cell subset sorted from them (not recorded which). The receptors come from a man younger than 35 who had mild COVID-19 (a few samples of this study predate the infection). Cell type and time point are not known.

This clonotype was observed a handful of times. CDR3 amino acids: CASSSRRDVNEKLFF. The CDR3 coding sequence is TGTGCCAGCAGCTCGCGCAGGGATGTGAATGAAAAACTGTTTTTT. The rearrangement links TRBV14 to TRBJ1-4; D may be TRBD1 (5 bases). The length of the CDR3 is 15 residues. Germline assignment: CDR1 SGHDN and CDR2 FVKESK. V lost 5 bases and J 5 bases, leaving 15 bases between the germline ends.

The chain uses TRBV7-9 and TRBJ1-6, with 7 positions matching TRBD1. V was pared by 5 bases and J by 0 bases, with 13 bases of the junction left unmatched. CDR3 length: 19 residues. Germline V CDR1 and CDR2: SEHNR, FQNEAQ (reference sequence). CDR3 nucleotides: TGTGCCAGCAGCCCTGGGACAGACCCTATTAGCTCCTATAATTCACCCCTCCACTTT. Its protein is CASSPGTDPISSYNSPLHF.

The chain is built from TRBV5-1 and TRBJ2-7; 11 bases agree with TRBD1. V lost 4 bases to trimming and J lost 0 bases; unmatched junction nucleotides: 0. Germline CDR1 and CDR2: SGHRS and YFSETQ. The CDR3 loop spans 14 amino acids. CDR3 DNA sequence: TGCGCCAGCAGCGGACAGGGGGCCTCCTACGAGCAGTACTTC. Translated: CASSGQGASYEQYF.

The rearrangement joins TRBV4-3 to TRBJ1-4; D may be TRBD1 (6 bases). There are 14 residues in the CDR3. Germline CDR1 is LGHNA and CDR2 is YSLEER. The V end was cut by 1 base, the J end by 8 bases, with 11 bases between. As DNA, the CDR3 is TGCGCCAGCAGCCAAGCAGGGGCACGAGAAAAACTGTTTTTT. Its translation: CASSQAGAREKLFF.

The chain employs TRBV18 and TRBJ1-6; a weak D match, TRBD1 (5 bases). Germline V gives CDR1 KGHSH, CDR2 LQKENI. The CDR3 covers 16 residues. The ends were cut back, 3 bases at V and 10 bases at J, with 19 bases in the middle. This chain's CDR3 is CASSPNRDLRHSPLHF. DNA for the CDR3: TGTGCCAGCTCACCGAACCGGGACCTGAGACACTCACCCCTCCACTTT.

This clonotype was seen many times. The chain employs TRBV6-2 or TRBV6-3 and TRBJ2-1, with TRBD1 matching 7 bases. Unmatched junction bases numbered 9, after V lost 2 bases and J lost 8 bases. The CDR3 is 15 amino acids. Germline loops: CDR1 MNHEY, CDR2 SVGEGT. In DNA form, the CDR3 reads TGTGCCAGCAGTTACGGCGTACAGGGGATGTATGAGCAGTTCTTC. Its protein is CASSYGVQGMYEQFF.